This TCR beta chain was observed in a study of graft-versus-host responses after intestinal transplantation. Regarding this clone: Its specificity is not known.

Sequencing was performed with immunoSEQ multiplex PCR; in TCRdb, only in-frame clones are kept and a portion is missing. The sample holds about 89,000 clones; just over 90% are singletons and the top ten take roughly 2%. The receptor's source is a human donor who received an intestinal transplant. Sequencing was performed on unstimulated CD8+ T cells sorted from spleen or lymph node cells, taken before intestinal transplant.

In DNA form, the CDR3 reads TGCGCCAGCAGCCAAGAACAACAGGGAAATGGGGGCTACACCTTC. It yields the protein CASSQEQQGNGGYTF. V usage is TRBV4-3 and J usage is TRBJ1-2; D perhaps matches TRBD1 (6 bases). CDR3 length: 15 amino acids. Germline V gene lookup returns CDR1 LGHNA and CDR2 YSLEER. The germline V and J ends were trimmed by 0 bases and 8 bases, with 16 bases remaining between them.